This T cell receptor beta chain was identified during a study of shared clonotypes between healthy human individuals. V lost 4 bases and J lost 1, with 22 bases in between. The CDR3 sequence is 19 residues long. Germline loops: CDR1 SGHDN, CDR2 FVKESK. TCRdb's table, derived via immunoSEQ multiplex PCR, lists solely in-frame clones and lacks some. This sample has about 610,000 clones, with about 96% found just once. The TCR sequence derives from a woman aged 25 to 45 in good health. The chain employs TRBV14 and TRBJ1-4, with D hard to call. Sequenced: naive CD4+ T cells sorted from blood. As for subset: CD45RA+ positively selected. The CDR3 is CASSPNRGQLWRTNEKLFF. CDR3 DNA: TGTGCCAGCAGCCCCAACCGAGGCCAACTTTGGCGAACTAATGAAAAACTGTTTTTT.